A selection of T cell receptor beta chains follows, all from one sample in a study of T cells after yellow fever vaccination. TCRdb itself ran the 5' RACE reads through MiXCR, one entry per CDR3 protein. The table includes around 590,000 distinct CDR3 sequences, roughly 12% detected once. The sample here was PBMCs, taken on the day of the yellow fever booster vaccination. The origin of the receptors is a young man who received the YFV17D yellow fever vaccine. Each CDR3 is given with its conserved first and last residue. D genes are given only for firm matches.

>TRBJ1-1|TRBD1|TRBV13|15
CASSLEEDRAAEAFF
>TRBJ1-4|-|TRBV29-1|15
CSVEDRSPGLGKLFF
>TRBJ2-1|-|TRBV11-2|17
CASSRIQGGPPYNEQFF
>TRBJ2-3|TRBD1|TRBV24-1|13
CATGRGQGNDQYF
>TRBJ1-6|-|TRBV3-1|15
CASSPTFQGSSPLHF
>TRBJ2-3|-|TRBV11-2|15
CASSLLVASPDTQYF
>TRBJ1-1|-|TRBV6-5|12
CATRTAYTEAFF
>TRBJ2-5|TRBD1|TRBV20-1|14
CSAVGTGGLETQYF
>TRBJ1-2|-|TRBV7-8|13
CASSTDSSYGYTF
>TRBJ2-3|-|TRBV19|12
CATSTAGNTQYF
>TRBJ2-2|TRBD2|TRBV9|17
CASSVTSAPANTGELFF
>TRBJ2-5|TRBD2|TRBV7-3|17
CASSLSGREGRKGTQYF
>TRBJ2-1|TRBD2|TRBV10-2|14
CASAAGGSYNEQFF
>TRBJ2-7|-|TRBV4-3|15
CASSQDYRRNYEQYF
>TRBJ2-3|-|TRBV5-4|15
CASSLEDYTLYTQYF
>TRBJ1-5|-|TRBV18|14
CASSPSNSNQPQHF
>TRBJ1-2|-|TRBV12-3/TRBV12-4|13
CASRPEGIYGYTF
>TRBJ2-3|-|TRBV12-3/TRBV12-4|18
CASIRGWDGINVTDTQYF
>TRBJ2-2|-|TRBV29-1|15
CSVVVGKTNTGELFF
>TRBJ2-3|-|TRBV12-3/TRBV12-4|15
CASSGGRILTDTQYF
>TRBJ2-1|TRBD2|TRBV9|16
CASSRGGLAIYNEQFF
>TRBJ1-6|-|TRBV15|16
CATSRERGREGSPLHF
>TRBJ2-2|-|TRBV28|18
CASSFGGRGYSPFGELFF
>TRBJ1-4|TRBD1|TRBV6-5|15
CASSDSGGGREKLFF
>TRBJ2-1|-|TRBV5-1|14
CASSLGPGENEQFF
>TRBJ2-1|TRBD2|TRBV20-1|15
CSARGPLATYNEQFF
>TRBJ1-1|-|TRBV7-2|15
CASSARRVMNTEAFF
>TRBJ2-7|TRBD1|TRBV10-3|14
CAIRGQGYRYEQYF
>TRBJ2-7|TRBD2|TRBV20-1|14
CSASPASGGYEQYF
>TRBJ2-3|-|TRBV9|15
CASVKSGEKSDTQYF
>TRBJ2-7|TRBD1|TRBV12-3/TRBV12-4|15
CASSIWRDREYEQYF
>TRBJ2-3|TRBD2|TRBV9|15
CASSATSGSSDTQYF
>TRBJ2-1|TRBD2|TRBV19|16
CASSTTSGPSGAEQFF
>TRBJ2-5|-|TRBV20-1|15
CSARERGRGRETQYF
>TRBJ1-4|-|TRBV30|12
CAWARGYEKLFF